These T cell receptor beta chains were read from a single sample in a study of glioma-infiltrating T cells. MiXCR was run by TCRdb on the multiplex PCR reads, yielding one entry per CDR3 protein. The repertoire holds under 200,000 distinct CDR3 sequences, with around 40% as singletons. Input material: glioma tissue, nonneoplastic brain tissue, or PBMCs (not recorded which). The receptors here all came from a human donor with low-grade glioma or glioblastoma, undergoing nonglioma brain surgery, or in good health (not recorded which). The CDR3 runs from the conserved cysteine through the conserved F or W. Fields, in order: J gene, clone size, D gene, V gene, CDR3 protein, CDR3 DNA. D genes are given only for firm matches. The size field is filled for only some rows; it gives once, few, many or a size class.

J gene: TRBJ2-3; clone size: -; D gene: -; V gene: TRBV4-1; CDR3 protein: CASSQGLGGSDTQYF; CDR3 DNA: TGCGCCAGCAGCCAAGGACTAGGAGGGTCCGATACGCAGTATTTT
J gene: TRBJ2-1; clone size: -; D gene: TRBD2; V gene: TRBV29-1; CDR3 protein: CSASGSGRDEQFF; CDR3 DNA: TGCAGCGCCAGCGGGAGCGGGCGCGATGAGCAGTTCTTC
J gene: TRBJ1-2; clone size: -; D gene: -; V gene: TRBV4-1; CDR3 protein: CASSPGIYAYTF; CDR3 DNA: TGCGCCAGCAGCCCGGGGATTTATGCCTACACCTTC
J gene: TRBJ2-7; clone size: once; D gene: TRBD1; V gene: TRBV7-8; CDR3 protein: CASSFGTGGKQYF; CDR3 DNA: TGTGCCAGCAGCTTCGGGACAGGAGGCAAGCAGTACTTC
J gene: TRBJ1-2; clone size: many; D gene: TRBD1; V gene: TRBV27; CDR3 protein: CASSWGQGNYGYTF; CDR3 DNA: TGTGCCAGCAGTTGGGGACAGGGGAACTATGGCTACACCTTC
J gene: TRBJ2-3; clone size: many; D gene: -; V gene: TRBV6-1; CDR3 protein: CASSDLASTDTQYF; CDR3 DNA: TGTGCCAGCAGTGACTTAGCTAGCACAGATACGCAGTATTTT
J gene: TRBJ1-1; clone size: -; D gene: -; V gene: TRBV19; CDR3 protein: CASSIALVSPNTEAFF; CDR3 DNA: TGTGCCAGTAGTATAGCCCTGGTGTCACCGAACACTGAAGCTTTCTTT
J gene: TRBJ1-1; clone size: many; D gene: -; V gene: TRBV27; CDR3 protein: CASSLSGDPEAFF; CDR3 DNA: TGTGCCAGCAGTTTATCGGGGGATCCTGAAGCTTTCTTT
J gene: TRBJ2-1; clone size: few; D gene: TRBD1; V gene: TRBV19; CDR3 protein: CASSMGTAFANEQFF; CDR3 DNA: TGTGCCAGTAGTATGGGGACAGCTTTTGCCAATGAGCAGTTCTTC
J gene: TRBJ2-7; clone size: many; D gene: -; V gene: TRBV6-1; CDR3 protein: CASSELGRSSYEQYF; CDR3 DNA: TGTGCCAGCAGTGAGTTGGGACGGAGCTCCTACGAGCAGTACTTC
J gene: TRBJ2-7; clone size: -; D gene: -; V gene: TRBV27; CDR3 protein: CASGLFGSDHEQYF; CDR3 DNA: TGTGCCAGCGGTTTATTTGGGTCAGACCACGAGCAGTACTTC
J gene: TRBJ2-3; clone size: -; D gene: TRBD2; V gene: TRBV20-1; CDR3 protein: CSARSLAGGRDEQYF; CDR3 DNA: TGCAGTGCTAGATCGCTAGCGGGAGGCAGAGATGAGCAGTATTTT
J gene: TRBJ2-2; clone size: -; D gene: TRBD1; V gene: TRBV19; CDR3 protein: CATIPGQQTGELFF; CDR3 DNA: TGTGCGACGATACCGGGACAGCAAACCGGGGAGCTGTTTTTT
J gene: TRBJ2-3; clone size: many; D gene: -; V gene: TRBV25-1; CDR3 protein: CASSDPGSHTDTQYF; CDR3 DNA: TGTGCCAGCAGTGATCCTGGCTCCCACACAGATACGCAGTATTTT
J gene: TRBJ2-1; clone size: once; D gene: TRBD1; V gene: TRBV28; CDR3 protein: CASSLTRTGNEQFF; CDR3 DNA: TGTGCCAGCAGTTTAACACGGACAGGGAATGAGCAGTTCTTC
J gene: TRBJ2-3; clone size: -; D gene: -; V gene: TRBV3-1; CDR3 protein: CASSQDLLAHSTDTQYF; CDR3 DNA: TGTGCCAGCAGCCAAGATCTGCTAGCGCATAGCACAGATACGCAGTATTTT
J gene: TRBJ2-3; clone size: many; D gene: TRBD2; V gene: TRBV2; CDR3 protein: CASSWTSGNTDTQYF; CDR3 DNA: TGTGCCAGCAGTTGGACTAGCGGTAACACAGATACGCAGTATTTT
J gene: TRBJ1-5; clone size: -; D gene: TRBD1; V gene: TRBV2; CDR3 protein: CASSPPGQGSQPQHF; CDR3 DNA: TGTGCCAGCAGCCCCCCGGGACAGGGATCTCAGCCCCAGCATTTT
J gene: TRBJ1-5; clone size: few; D gene: -; V gene: TRBV5-8; CDR3 protein: CASGTGPVQPQHF; CDR3 DNA: TGTGCCAGCGGCACAGGGCCGGTACAGCCCCAGCATTTT
J gene: TRBJ2-1; clone size: -; D gene: -; V gene: TRBV20-1; CDR3 protein: CSASGPPLGVVHNEQFF; CDR3 DNA: TGCAGCGCTAGTGGACCCCCCTTGGGAGTCGTTCACAATGAGCAGTTCTTC
J gene: TRBJ2-1; clone size: -; D gene: -; V gene: TRBV7-3; CDR3 protein: CASSLITGHEQFF; CDR3 DNA: TGTGCCAGCAGCTTAATAACAGGGCATGAGCAGTTCTTC
J gene: TRBJ1-5; clone size: many; D gene: -; V gene: TRBV28; CDR3 protein: CASSYRDILDQPQHF; CDR3 DNA: TGTGCCAGCAGTTACCGGGACATTCTCGATCAGCCCCAGCATTTT
J gene: TRBJ2-2; clone size: many; D gene: -; V gene: TRBV27; CDR3 protein: CASSWTRTATGELFF; CDR3 DNA: TGTGCCAGCAGTTGGACCAGGACTGCCACCGGGGAGCTGTTTTTT
J gene: TRBJ2-7; clone size: many; D gene: TRBD2; V gene: TRBV20-1; CDR3 protein: CSARTSGTLEQYF; CDR3 DNA: TGCAGTGCCAGGACTAGCGGGACGCTGGAGCAGTACTTC
J gene: TRBJ1-2; clone size: few; D gene: TRBD1; V gene: TRBV13; CDR3 protein: CASSATGTGYGYTF; CDR3 DNA: TGTGCCAGCAGCGCCACCGGGACAGGCTATGGCTACACCTTC
J gene: TRBJ2-1; clone size: many; D gene: -; V gene: TRBV6-1; CDR3 protein: CPQQGGAYNEQFF; CDR3 DNA: TGTCCACAGCAGGGGGGGGCTTACAATGAGCAGTTCTTC
J gene: TRBJ1-1; clone size: -; D gene: -; V gene: TRBV12-3/TRBV12-4; CDR3 protein: CASSPRGGGNTEAFF; CDR3 DNA: TGTGCCAGCAGCCCCCGGGGGGGCGGGAACACTGAAGCTTTCTTT
J gene: TRBJ1-6; clone size: many; D gene: -; V gene: TRBV7-3; CDR3 protein: CASSQEARDKSPLHF; CDR3 DNA: TGTGCCAGCAGCCAAGAAGCACGGGATAAATCACCCCTCCACTTT
J gene: TRBJ2-3; clone size: few; D gene: TRBD2; V gene: TRBV2; CDR3 protein: CASSETREEATDTQYF; CDR3 DNA: TGTGCCAGCAGTGAAACTCGGGAGGAAGCCACAGATACGCAGTATTTT